Presented here are 3 T cell receptor beta chains from one specimen sequenced in a study of shared clonotypes between healthy human individuals. Only in-frame clones appear in the TCRdb table, and some are missing; sequencing was by immunoSEQ multiplex PCR. Found here are approximately 2,000,000 clones, 85% to 95% of them singletons; the top ten hold approximately 0.39%. Sequencing was done on a sample of naive CD4+ T cells from PBMCs. The subset was: CD45RA+ positively selected. The receptors here all came from a man aged 18 to 29 in good health. Some clones in this sample may be carry-over from other donors' samples.

V is TRBV7-3 and J is TRBJ2-3; D may be TRBD1 (5 bases). The CDR3 is 14 residues long. The V end was cut by 5 bases, the J end by 3 bases, with 12 bases between. Germline CDR1 SGHTA, CDR2 FQGTGA. DNA for the CDR3: TGTGCCAGCAGCGACGAACCAGGGACAGATACGCAGTATTTT. Translated, it gives CASSDEPGTDTQYF.

A remark on this clone: Additional DNA sequences in this sample encode the identical CDR3. This chain connects TRBV4-1 to TRBJ1-3; TRBD1 is a possible D gene (5 bases). This CDR3 has 15 residues. Germline V gene data show CDR1 as MGHRA and CDR2 as YSYEKL. V lost 0 bases to trimming and J lost 4 bases, with 10 bases between them. The DNA of the CDR3 is TGCGCCAGCAGCCAAGATGGGACTGCCGGAAACACCATATATTTT. Translated, it gives CASSQDGTAGNTIYF.

Regarding this clone: The junction departs from germline at one end; a sequencing error may be responsible. This sequence joins TRBV10-3 and TRBJ1-5, with D tentatively TRBD1 (6 bases). Per the germline V gene, CDR1 is ENHRY and CDR2 is SYGVKD. There are 13 residues in the CDR3. This chain's CDR3 is CAVSEGGGQPQHF. Written as DNA, the CDR3 is TGTGCCGTCAGTGAGGGGGGAGGTCAGCCCCAGCATTTT.